The rows below give T cell receptor beta chains drawn from one sample of a study of blood T cell repertoires in COVID-19. The data were produced by immunoSEQ multiplex PCR, yet TCRdb's version contains in-frame clones alone and is incomplete. The table shows 150,000 to 190,000 clones, with about 88% occurring only once. The sequenced sample was PBMCs or T cells enriched from blood (not recorded which). The receptors here all came from a middle-aged man who had recovered from COVID-19. Each CDR3 is given with its conserved first and last residue. The D gene is left open where the match is weak. Clone size is shown for a subset of rows, as once, few, many or a class of expanded clone.

D | J | V | size | DNA | CDR3
TRBD1 | TRBJ1-3 | TRBV19 | . | TGTGCCAGTAGTTCCCCCGGGACAGGGATCGGACGAAACACCATATATTTT | CASSSPGTGIGRNTIYF
. | TRBJ2-7 | TRBV7-2 | . | TGTGCCAGCAGCTTAGTAGGGGAATTCTACGAGCAGTACTTC | CASSLVGEFYEQYF
TRBD1 | TRBJ2-1 | TRBV2 | . | TGTGCCAGCAGTGAACGAGGACAGGGAGATGAGCAGTTCTTC | CASSERGQGDEQFF
TRBD1 | TRBJ2-7 | TRBV5-1 | . | TGCGCCAGCAGCAACGGACAGGGCTGGGACGAGCAGTACTTC | CASSNGQGWDEQYF
. | TRBJ2-7 | TRBV19 | . | TGTGCCAGTAGTATGCAGGGGAGGGGAGTTGGGGAGCAGTACTTC | CASSMQGRGVGEQYF
TRBD1 | TRBJ2-7 | TRBV28 | . | TGTGCCAGCAGGCGAGACAGGGGGAGCGACGAGCAGTACTTC | CASRRDRGSDEQYF
TRBD1 | TRBJ2-1 | TRBV19 | . | TGTGCCAGTAGTATTAAGAGGACAGGGCCCCTCAATGAGCAGTTCTTC | CASSIKRTGPLNEQFF
. | TRBJ1-5 | TRBV5-5 | few | TGTGCCAGCAGCTCCGACGATCGACACCTCAATCAGCCCCAGCATTTT | CASSSDDRHLNQPQHF
TRBD1 | TRBJ2-3 | TRBV11-3 | . | TGTGCCAGCAGCTTAGACCGACAGGGGGTAACGCAGTATTTT | CASSLDRQGVTQYF
TRBD1 | TRBJ2-7 | TRBV3-1/TRBV3-2 | . | TGTGCCAGCAGCCAAGATAAACAGGGGACCTACGAGCAGTACTTC | CASSQDKQGTYEQYF
TRBD2 | TRBJ2-1 | TRBV6-2/TRBV6-3 | once | TGTGCCAGCAACCCACTAGCGGGGGGCATCTACAATGAGCAGTTCTTC | CASNPLAGGIYNEQFF
TRBD2 | TRBJ2-4 | TRBV7-9 | . | TGTGCCAGCAGCTTAGGTCGGACTAGCGGGTCCAAAAACATTCAGTACTTC | CASSLGRTSGSKNIQYF
. | TRBJ2-7 | TRBV27 | few | TGTGCCAGCAGCCGAGACAGGTCCCAAACACGGCAGTACTTC | CASSRDRSQTRQYF
. | TRBJ2-7 | TRBV7-8 | . | TGTGCCAGCAGCTTAGTGGAGGGATACGAGCAGTACTTC | CASSLVEGYEQYF
TRBD1 | TRBJ2-2 | TRBV11-2 | . | TGTGCCAGCAGCCCCCGGGACAGTAGGAACGGGGAGCTGTTTTTT | CASSPRDSRNGELFF
. | TRBJ2-7 | TRBV7-2 | . | TGTGCCAGCAGCTTAAATGGGGCGGATCACTACGAGCAGTACTTC | CASSLNGADHYEQYF
TRBD1 | TRBJ1-1 | TRBV30 | . | TGTGCCTGGGGTGACAGGGGTACTGAAGCTTTCTTT | CAWGDRGTEAFF
. | TRBJ1-2 | TRBV18 | . | TGTGCCAGCTCACTTAGGAGGGACTTAAACTATGGCTACACCTTC | CASSLRRDLNYGYTF
TRBD1 | TRBJ1-5 | TRBV30 | . | TGTGCCTGGAACCGGGACAGGGGACAGCCCCAGCATTTT | CAWNRDRGQPQHF
. | TRBJ1-5 | TRBV6-2/TRBV6-3 | . | TGTGCCAGCAGTTATCCCTCGGGTCTCGGAGGCCGAGACAATCAGCCCCAGCATTTT | CASSYPSGLGGRDNQPQHF
. | TRBJ1-5 | TRBV18 | few | TGTGCCAGCTCACCGGGCAGGGTAGCTCAGCCCCAGCATTTT | CASSPGRVAQPQHF
. | TRBJ1-6 | TRBV30 | . | TGTGCCTGGAGTGGACCTGCGGGTTCACCCCTCCACTTT | CAWSGPAGSPLHF
. | TRBJ2-7 | TRBV6-6 | . | TGTGCCAGCAGTTCTGGGCGGGGCTACGAGCAGTACTTC | CASSSGRGYEQYF
. | TRBJ2-7 | TRBV3-1/TRBV3-2 | . | TGTGCCAGCAGCCAACGGGGTACTAGAAACGAGCAGTACTTC | CASSQRGTRNEQYF
. | TRBJ2-7 | TRBV19 | . | TGTGCCAGTAGTATGGGGCAGGGGTCCGTCGAGCAGTACTTC | CASSMGQGSVEQYF
TRBD1 | TRBJ1-4 | TRBV4-3 | . | TGCGCCAGCAGCCAAGCGTGGGACAGGGAAAAAGAAAAACTGTTTTTT | CASSQAWDREKEKLFF
. | TRBJ2-5 | TRBV10-3 | . | TGTGCCATCAGTGAGGTCGGGGTTGGAAAGGGTCCACAAGAGACCCAGTACTTC | CAISEVGVGKGPQETQYF
TRBD1 | TRBJ1-1 | TRBV27 | . | TGTGCCAGCAGATCCTTCCGCCGGGCAGGGGGCGGGAGGGACACTGAAGCTTTCTTT | CASRSFRRAGGGRDTEAFF
. | TRBJ2-3 | TRBV27 | . | TGTGCCAGCAGTTTTACGGGGGGCACAGATACGCAGTATTTT | CASSFTGGTDTQYF
. | TRBJ2-5 | TRBV7-3 | . | TGTGCCAGCAGCACGGACACGACGGGGACCCAGTACTTC | CASSTDTTGTQYF
. | TRBJ1-5 | TRBV12-3/TRBV12-4 | . | TGTGCCAGCAGGGGGCTGACGAATCAGCCCCAGCATTTT | CASRGLTNQPQHF
. | TRBJ2-7 | TRBV2 | . | TGTGCCAGCAGTGAAGGTGGACAGCGGATCGGCGAGCAGTACTTC | CASSEGGQRIGEQYF
. | TRBJ1-1 | TRBV5-1 | once | TGCGCCAGCAGCTTTGGGGGGTCTCGGAACACTGAAGCTTTCTTT | CASSFGGSRNTEAFF
. | TRBJ2-7 | TRBV2 | . | TGTGCCAGCACTAAGGGGGTAATGGAGTACGAGCAGTACTTC | CASTKGVMEYEQYF
TRBD1 | TRBJ1-5 | TRBV15 | once | TGTGCCACCAGGGGGACAGGGCTGCGACAGCCCCAGCATTTT | CATRGTGLRQPQHF
. | TRBJ1-1 | TRBV18 | . | TGTGCCAGCTCACCGGGACAAAAAAGGGCTTTCTTT | CASSPGQKRAFF
. | TRBJ1-2 | TRBV29-1 | . | TGCAGCGTTGACAGTTTGGATGGCTACACCTTC | CSVDSLDGYTF